This entry lists 9 T cell receptor beta chains sequenced from one sample in a study of human T cells and chemical hapten exposure. TCRdb independently ran MiXCR on the RACE reads; one entry per CDR3 protein. The data contain tens of thousands of distinct CDR3 sequences, more than 9% of them singletons. Time point in this sample: patch test 2, 6 weeks after DPC sensitization. Described treatment: therapeutic diphenylcyclopropenone sensitization with weekly scalp DPC. Someone pulled total RNA out of unfractionated whole blood. Sequenced here: whole blood, sampled in connection with sensitization to the hapten diphenylcyclopropenone (DPC). The source is a woman aged 25-40 years with alopecia areata. Some clones in this sample may be carry-over from other donors' samples.

In this sample, this clonotype turned up many times. The CDR3 loop reads CASSLEDRRQETQYF. CDR3 nucleotides: TGCGCCAGCAGCCTAGAAGACAGGAGACAAGAGACCCAGTACTTC. The rearrangement joins TRBV4-1 to TRBJ2-5, with D perhaps TRBD1 (6 bases). CDR1 MGHRA and CDR2 YSYEKL come from the germline V gene. This CDR3 has 15 residues. V lost 4 bases and J lost 2, with 14 bases in between.

The chain recombines TRBV7-6 with TRBJ2-2, with TRBD1 identical over 7 bases. The CDR3 spans 14 residues. Looked up from germline, CDR1 is SGHVS and CDR2 is FNYEAQ. V trimming: 4 bases; J trimming: 11 bases; junction bases outside the gene matches: 10. CDR3 nucleotide sequence: TGTGCCAGCAGCTCATGGGACAGACCAAACGAGCTGTTTTTT. It codes for CASSSWDRPNELFF.

This clonotype was seen only a few times. This chain uses TRBV10-2 with TRBJ1-1; D not certain. Per germline, CDR1 WSHSY and CDR2 SAAADI. Trimming pared 6 bases from V and 3 bases from J, leaving 14 bases between. This CDR3 is built from 14 residues. CDR3 protein: CASRDPRMDTEAFF. The CDR3 nucleotides are TGCGCCAGCAGGGACCCCCGGATGGACACTGAAGCTTTCTTT.

The chain uses TRBV12-3 or TRBV12-4 and TRBJ1-5; D is possibly TRBD1 (6 bases). The CDR3 extends over 18 amino acids. V lost 1 base and J 2 bases, leaving 18 bases between the germline ends. The CDR3 DNA is TGTGCCAGCAGTTTAGGAGGGGGGGTGGAAGTGGGCAATCAGCCCCAGCATTTT. Residues: CASSLGGGVEVGNQPQHF.

This clonotype has just a few counts. This rearrangement joins TRBV19 to TRBJ2-1; tentatively, D is TRBD1 (5 bases). The V end lost 5 bases, the J end lost 5 bases, and 13 bases lay between the germline ends. From germline, CDR1 is LNHDA and CDR2 SQIVND (reference sequence). The CDR3 is 14 residues long. The CDR3 nucleotides read TGTGCCAGTAGTGGTCAGGGTATGGACAATGAGCAGTTCTTC. Translation: CASSGQGMDNEQFF.

This clonotype was counted a few times. This chain uses TRBV14 with TRBJ2-7; D ambiguous. From germline, CDR1 is SGHDN and CDR2 FVKESK. The CDR3 contains 11 residues. V was trimmed by 1 base and J by 6 bases, leaving 4 bases between them. CDR3 bases: TGTGCCAGCAGCCAAGGATTCGAGCAGTACTTC. Protein sequence: CASSQGFEQYF.

The J gene is TRBJ2-7, the V gene TRBV6-2 or TRBV6-3, with 8 bases fitting TRBD1. CDR3 length equals 14 residues. The V gene end was trimmed by 6 bases and the J gene end by 5 bases; junction bases not matched to a gene: 9. Looked up from germline, CDR1 is MNHEY and CDR2 is SVGEGT. The CDR3 sequence: CASRTPGQVNEQYF. The CDR3 bases are TGTGCCAGCAGAACACCGGGACAGGTAAACGAGCAGTACTTC.

This chain uses TRBV9 with TRBJ2-2; 9 bases align to TRBD2. The germline V gene has CDR1 SGDLS and CDR2 YYNGEE. The ends lost 0 bases at V and 5 bases at J; junction bases unmatched: 2. The CDR3 runs 15 residues. The CDR3 spells CASSVAAGGTGELFF. In DNA form, the CDR3 reads TGTGCCAGCAGCGTAGCCGCGGGGGGGACCGGGGAGCTGTTTTTT. The whole variable domain, filled in from reference TRBV9 and TRBJ2-2, reads DSGVTQTPKHLITATGQRVTLRCSPRSGDLSVYWYQQSLDQGLQFLIQYYNGEERAKGNILERFSAQQFPDLHSELNLSSLELGDSALYFCASSVAAGGTGELFFGEGSRLTVL.

This clonotype was found a few times. The V gene is TRBV5-4, the J gene TRBJ2-3, with 16 bases identical to TRBD2. The CDR3 has 17 residues. Trimming at V came to 4 bases and at J to 2 bases, leaving 4 bases not matched to a gene. The V gene's germline CDR1 is SGHNT and CDR2 YYREEE (reference sequence). Here the CDR3 reads CASSPGLAGGPTDTQYF. CDR3 nucleotide sequence: TGTGCCAGCAGCCCGGGACTAGCGGGGGGGCCCACAGATACGCAGTATTTT.